This TCR beta chain comes out of a study of T cell responses to AZD1222 COVID-19 vaccine. The data were produced by immunoSEQ multiplex PCR, yet TCRdb's version contains in-frame clones alone and is incomplete. The data contain around 120,000 clones, 93% of them singletons. Germline V gene sequence: CDR1 SGHRS, CDR2 YFSETQ. Trimming stripped 0 bases from V and 7 bases from J, with 7 bases between. The CDR3 covers 13 residues. This sequence was found in an adult who received the AZD1222 COVID-19 vaccine. The chain uses TRBV5-1 and TRBJ2-2; no clear D gene. The specimen was peripheral blood, collected 28 days after the second AZD1222 dose. The CDR3 protein is CASSLEGNGELFF. CDR3 in DNA: TGCGCCAGCAGCTTGGAAGGGAACGGGGAGCTGTTTTTT.